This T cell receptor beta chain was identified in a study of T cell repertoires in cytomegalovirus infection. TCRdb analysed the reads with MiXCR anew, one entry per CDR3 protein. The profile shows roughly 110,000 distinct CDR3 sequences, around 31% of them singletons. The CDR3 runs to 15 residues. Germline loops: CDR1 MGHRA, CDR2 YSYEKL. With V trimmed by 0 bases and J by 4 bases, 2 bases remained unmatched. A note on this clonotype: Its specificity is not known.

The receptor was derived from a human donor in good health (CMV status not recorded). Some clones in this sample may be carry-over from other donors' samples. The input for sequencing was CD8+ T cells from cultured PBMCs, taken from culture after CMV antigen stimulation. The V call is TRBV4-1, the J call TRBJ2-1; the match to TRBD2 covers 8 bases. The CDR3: CASSQDRGGYNEQFF. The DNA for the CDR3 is TGCGCCAGCAGCCAAGATCGGGGGGGTTACAATGAGCAGTTCTTC.